The sequence of this T cell receptor beta chain was determined in a study of blood T cell repertoires in COVID-19. On the study more broadly: Samples representing acute and convalescent COVID-19 were sourced from the United States, Italy and Spain. PBMCs, B-cell-depleted T cells, or T cells provided the cDNA or gDNA that made up the material.

In the original analysis: Estimation of nucleated cell counts relied on the amplification of reference gene primers. Profiled with immunoSEQ multiplex PCR; TCRdb holds only in-frame clones, not every one. V and J calls and clone size are given by that table; D and trimming were obtained from the DNA. The sample yields under 200,000 clones, about 85% seen once. This clone was seen only a few times. J gave up 2 bases and V 3 bases, and 10 bases lay outside the gene matches. This CDR3 has 17 residues. The germline CDR1 and CDR2 sequences are SGHTA and FQGNSA. The source is a woman at least 80 years old with acute or convalescent COVID-19. What was sequenced was peripheral blood. The chain joins TRBV7-2 to TRBJ1-5; 7 bases line up with TRBD1. The CDR3 sequence: CASSLREGAGRNQPQHF. In nucleotides, the CDR3 is TGTGCCAGCAGCTTGCGGGAGGGGGCAGGCCGCAATCAGCCCCAGCATTTT.